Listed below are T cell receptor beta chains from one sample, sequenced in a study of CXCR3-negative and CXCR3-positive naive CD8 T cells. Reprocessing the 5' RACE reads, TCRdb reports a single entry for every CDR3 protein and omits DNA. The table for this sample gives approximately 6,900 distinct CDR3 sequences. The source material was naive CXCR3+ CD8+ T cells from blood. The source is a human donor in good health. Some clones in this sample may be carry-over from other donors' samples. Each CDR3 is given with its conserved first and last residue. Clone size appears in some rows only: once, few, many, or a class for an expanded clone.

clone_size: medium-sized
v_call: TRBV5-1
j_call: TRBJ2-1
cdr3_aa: CASGTDNEQFF

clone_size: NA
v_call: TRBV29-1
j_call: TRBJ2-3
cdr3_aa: CSVEGLAATDTQYF

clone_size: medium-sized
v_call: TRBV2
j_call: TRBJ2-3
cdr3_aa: CASSEDRTSGGTTDTQYF

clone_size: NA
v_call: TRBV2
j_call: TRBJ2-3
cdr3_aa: CASIWSGATQYF

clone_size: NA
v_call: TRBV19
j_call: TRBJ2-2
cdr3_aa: CASENLGANTGELFF

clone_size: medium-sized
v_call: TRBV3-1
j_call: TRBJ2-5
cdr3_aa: CASSQDTRGKETQYF

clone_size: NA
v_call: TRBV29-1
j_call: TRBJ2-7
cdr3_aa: CSARTGFGAYEQYF

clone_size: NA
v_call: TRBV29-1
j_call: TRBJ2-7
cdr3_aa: CSSKGVMDEQYF

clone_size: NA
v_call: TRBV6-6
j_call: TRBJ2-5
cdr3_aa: CASSYLGEETQYF

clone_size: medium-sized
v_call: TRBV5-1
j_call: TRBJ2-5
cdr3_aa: CASSLKREGQETQYF

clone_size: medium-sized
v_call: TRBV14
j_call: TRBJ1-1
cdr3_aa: CASSPLWEGVTEAFF

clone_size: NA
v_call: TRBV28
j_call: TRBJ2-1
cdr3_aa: CASSLWAGLAGVDEQFF

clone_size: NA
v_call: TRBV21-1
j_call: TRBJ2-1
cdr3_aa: CASWGGLAARSPVWNEQFF

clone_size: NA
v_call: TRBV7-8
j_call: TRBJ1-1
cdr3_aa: CASSLGSGGTEAFF

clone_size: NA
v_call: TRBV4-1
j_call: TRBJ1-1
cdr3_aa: CASSQDPGGNTEAFF

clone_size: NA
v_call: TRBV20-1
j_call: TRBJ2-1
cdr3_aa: CSARGLLTGNNEQFF

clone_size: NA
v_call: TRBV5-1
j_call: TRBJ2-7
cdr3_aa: CASSSPGQSYEQYF

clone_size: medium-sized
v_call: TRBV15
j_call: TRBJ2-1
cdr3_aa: CATSRAQGFDEQFF

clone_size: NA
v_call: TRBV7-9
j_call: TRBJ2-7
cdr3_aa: CASSSAERTGGPEQYF

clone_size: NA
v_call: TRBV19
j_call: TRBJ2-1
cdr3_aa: CASSTGLAGDNEQFF

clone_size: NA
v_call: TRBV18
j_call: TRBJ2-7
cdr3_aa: CASSPIRGLSPYEQYF

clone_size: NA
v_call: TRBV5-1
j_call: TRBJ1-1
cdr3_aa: CASSPGGANTEAFF

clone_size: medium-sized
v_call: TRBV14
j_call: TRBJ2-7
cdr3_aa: CASSPTPGTGYPYEQYF

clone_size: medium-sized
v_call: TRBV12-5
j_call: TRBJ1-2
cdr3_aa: CASGDDRAFYGYTF

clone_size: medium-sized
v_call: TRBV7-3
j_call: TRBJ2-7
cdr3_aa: CASSPEGGPAEEQYF

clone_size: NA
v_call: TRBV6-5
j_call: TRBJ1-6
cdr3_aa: CASSYFFGERDSPLHF

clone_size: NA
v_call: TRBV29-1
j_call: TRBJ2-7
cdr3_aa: CSVESALYEQYF

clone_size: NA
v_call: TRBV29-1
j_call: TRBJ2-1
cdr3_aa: CSGYPGTGSYNEQFF

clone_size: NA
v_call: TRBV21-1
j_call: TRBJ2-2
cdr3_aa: CASLKVAGELFF

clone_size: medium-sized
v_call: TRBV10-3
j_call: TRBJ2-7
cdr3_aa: CAISGTGTGVIYEQYF

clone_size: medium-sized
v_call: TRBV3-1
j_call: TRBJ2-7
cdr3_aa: CASSQQGWVYEQYF